This TCR beta chain was sequenced during a study of Tregs in tolerant kidney transplant recipients. V lost 2 bases and J lost 8; bases outside the gene matches: 11. CDR3 length: 15 amino acids. Germline assignment: CDR1 MNHEY and CDR2 SVGAGI. Profiled with immunoSEQ multiplex PCR; TCRdb holds only in-frame clones, not every one. In the table there are 60,000 to 70,000 clones, 80% to 95% of which are singletons. This sequence was found in a human donor who received a combined kidney and bone marrow transplant. Sequenced here: CD8+ T cells from blood, sampled before the transplant. This chain connects TRBV6-5 to TRBJ1-1; TRBD1 matches at 7 bases. CDR3 sequence: CASSYVGPFRGEAFF. The DNA of the CDR3 is TGTGCCAGCAGTTACGTAGGTCCCTTCAGGGGGGAAGCTTTCTTT.